This T cell receptor beta chain was recorded in a study of blood T cell repertoires in COVID-19. For the study at large: Italy, Spain and the United States were the sources of the convalescent and acute COVID-19 samples. PBMCs, B-cell-depleted T cells, or T cells provided the cDNA or gDNA that made up the material.

There are a few counts of this clone. Sequence at one end of the junction differs from germline and may be a read error. The germline gives CDR1 LNHDA, CDR2 SQIVND (reference sequence). The CDR3 length is 13 residues. Authors' methods: It was from reference gene primer amplification that nucleated cell counts were estimated. TCRdb's copy holds only in-frame clones and misses some; the assay was immunoSEQ multiplex PCR. The V and J calls and clone size are taken from that table; D and trimming were inferred from the DNA. The sample consists of about 59,000 clones, approximately 82% of them appearing once.

Sequenced: peripheral blood. The TCR comes from a man aged 80 or over with acute or convalescent COVID-19. The J gene is TRBJ1-6, the V gene TRBV19; D is undetermined. The CDR3 sequence is CASSIDAVSALHF. The DNA for the CDR3 is TGTGCCAGTAGTATAGACGCGGTTTCAGCCCTCCACTTT.